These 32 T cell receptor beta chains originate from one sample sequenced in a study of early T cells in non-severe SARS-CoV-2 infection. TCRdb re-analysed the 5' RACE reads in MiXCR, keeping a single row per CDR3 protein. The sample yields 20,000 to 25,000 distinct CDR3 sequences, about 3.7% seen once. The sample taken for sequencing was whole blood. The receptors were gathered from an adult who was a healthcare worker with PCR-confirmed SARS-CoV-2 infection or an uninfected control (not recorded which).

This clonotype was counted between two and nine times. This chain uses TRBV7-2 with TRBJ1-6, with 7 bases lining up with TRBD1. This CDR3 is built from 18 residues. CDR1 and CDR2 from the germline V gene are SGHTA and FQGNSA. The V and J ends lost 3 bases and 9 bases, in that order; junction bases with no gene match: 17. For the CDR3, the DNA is TGTGCCAGCAGCTTTTCTACAGGGGCGGGGCCGCCTTCTTCACCCCTCCACTTT. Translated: CASSFSTGAGPPSSPLHF.

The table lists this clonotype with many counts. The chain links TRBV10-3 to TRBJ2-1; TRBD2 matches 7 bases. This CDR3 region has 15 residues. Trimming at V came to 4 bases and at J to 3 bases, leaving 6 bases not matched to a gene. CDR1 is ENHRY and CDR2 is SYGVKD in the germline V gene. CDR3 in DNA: TGTGCCATCAGTGTAACTAGCGCCTACTACAATGAGCAGTTCTTC. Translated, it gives CAISVTSAYYNEQFF.

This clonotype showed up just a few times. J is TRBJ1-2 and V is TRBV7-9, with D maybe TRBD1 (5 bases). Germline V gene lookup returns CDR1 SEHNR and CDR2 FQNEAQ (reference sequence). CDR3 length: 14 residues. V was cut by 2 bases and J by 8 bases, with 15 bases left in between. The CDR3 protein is CASSLMFFGDGYTF. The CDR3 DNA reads TGTGCCAGCAGCTTAATGTTCTTCGGGGACGGCTACACCTTC.

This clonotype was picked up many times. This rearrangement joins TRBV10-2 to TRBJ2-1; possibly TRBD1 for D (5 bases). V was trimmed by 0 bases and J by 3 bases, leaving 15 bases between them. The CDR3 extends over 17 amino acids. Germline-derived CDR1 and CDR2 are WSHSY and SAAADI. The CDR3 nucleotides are TGCGCCAGCAGTGAGTCGATTGGGGCCACCAACTACAATGAGCAGTTCTTC. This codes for CASSESIGATNYNEQFF.

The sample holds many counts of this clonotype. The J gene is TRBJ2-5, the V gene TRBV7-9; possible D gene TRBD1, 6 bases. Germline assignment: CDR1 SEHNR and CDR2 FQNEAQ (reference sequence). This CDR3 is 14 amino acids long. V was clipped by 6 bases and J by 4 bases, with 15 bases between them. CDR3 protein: CASRVQGPGETQYF. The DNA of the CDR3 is TGTGCCAGCAGGGTACAGGGTCCAGGAGAGACCCAGTACTTC. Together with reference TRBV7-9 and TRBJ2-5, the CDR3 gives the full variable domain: DTGVSQNPRHKITKRGQNVTFRCDPISEHNRLYWYRQTLGQGPEFLTYFQNEAQLEKSRLLSDRFSAERPKGSFSTLEIQRTEQGDSAMYLCASRVQGPGETQYFGPGTRLLVL.

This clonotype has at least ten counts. Here the CDR3 reads CASSLQAGTTLYNSPLHF. Written as DNA, the CDR3 is TGTGCCAGCAGTTTACAGGCAGGGACTACCCTCTATAATTCACCCCTCCACTTT. The gene calls are TRBV27 and TRBJ1-6; D perhaps matches TRBD1 (5 bases). Trimming took 2 bases from V and 3 from J, leaving 17 bases between them. The CDR3 spans 18 residues. Germline V gene data show CDR1 as MNHEY and CDR2 as SMNVEV (reference sequence).

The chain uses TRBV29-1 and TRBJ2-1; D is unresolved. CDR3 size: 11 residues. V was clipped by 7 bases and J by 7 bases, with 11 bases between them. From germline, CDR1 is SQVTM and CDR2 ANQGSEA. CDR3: CSARVANEQFF. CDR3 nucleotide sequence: TGCAGCGCACGTGTGGCGAATGAGCAGTTCTTC.

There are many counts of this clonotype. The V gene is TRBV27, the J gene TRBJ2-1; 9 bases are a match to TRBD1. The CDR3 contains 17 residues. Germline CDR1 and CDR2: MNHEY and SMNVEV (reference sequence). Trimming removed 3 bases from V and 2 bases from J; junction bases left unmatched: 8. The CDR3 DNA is TGTGCCAGCAGTTTTGCTAACAGGGGGCACCCCTACAATGAGCAGTTCTTC. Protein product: CASSFANRGHPYNEQFF.

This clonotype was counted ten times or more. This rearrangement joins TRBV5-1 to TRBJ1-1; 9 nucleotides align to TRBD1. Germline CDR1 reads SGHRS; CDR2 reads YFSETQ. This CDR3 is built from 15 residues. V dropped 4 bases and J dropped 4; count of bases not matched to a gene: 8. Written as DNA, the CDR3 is TGCGCCAGCAGCCTACGGACAGGGGAGACCACTGAAGCTTTCTTT. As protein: CASSLRTGETTEAFF.

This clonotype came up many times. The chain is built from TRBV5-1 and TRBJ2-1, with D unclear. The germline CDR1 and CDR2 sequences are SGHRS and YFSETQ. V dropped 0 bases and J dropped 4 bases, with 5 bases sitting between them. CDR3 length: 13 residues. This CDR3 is CASSLGLYNEQFF. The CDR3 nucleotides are TGCGCCAGCAGCTTGGGCCTATACAATGAGCAGTTCTTC.

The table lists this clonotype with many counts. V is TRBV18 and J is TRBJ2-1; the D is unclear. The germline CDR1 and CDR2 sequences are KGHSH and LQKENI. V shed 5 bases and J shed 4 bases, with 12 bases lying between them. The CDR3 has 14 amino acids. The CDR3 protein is CASSSSLEYNEQFF. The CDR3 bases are TGTGCCAGCTCAAGCTCGCTTGAGTACAATGAGCAGTTCTTC.

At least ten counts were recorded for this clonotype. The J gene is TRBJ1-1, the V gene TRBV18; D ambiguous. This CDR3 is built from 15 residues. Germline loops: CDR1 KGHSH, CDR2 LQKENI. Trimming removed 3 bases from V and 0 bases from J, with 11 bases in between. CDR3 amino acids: CASSPQGGVNTEAFF. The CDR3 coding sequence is TGTGCCAGCTCACCCCAAGGTGGGGTGAACACTGAAGCTTTCTTT.

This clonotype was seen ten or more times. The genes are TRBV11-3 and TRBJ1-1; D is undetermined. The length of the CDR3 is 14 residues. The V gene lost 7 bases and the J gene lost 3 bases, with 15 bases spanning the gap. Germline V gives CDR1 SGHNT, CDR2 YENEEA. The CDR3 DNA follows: TGTGCCAGCACCAAACGGTCAAGGGACACTGAAGCTTTCTTT. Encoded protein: CASTKRSRDTEAFF.

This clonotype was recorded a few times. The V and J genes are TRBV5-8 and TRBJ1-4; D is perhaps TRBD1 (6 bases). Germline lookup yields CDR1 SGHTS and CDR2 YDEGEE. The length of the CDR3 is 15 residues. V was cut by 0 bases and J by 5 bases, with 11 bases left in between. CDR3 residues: CASSLGTDKNEKLFF. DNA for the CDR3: TGTGCCAGCAGCTTGGGGACAGACAAAAATGAAAAACTGTTTTTT.

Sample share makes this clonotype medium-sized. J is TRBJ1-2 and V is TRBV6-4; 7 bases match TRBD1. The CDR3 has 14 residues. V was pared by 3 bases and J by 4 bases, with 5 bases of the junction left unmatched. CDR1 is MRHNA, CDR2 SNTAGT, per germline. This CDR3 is CASSDYAGGYGYTF. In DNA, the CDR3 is TGTGCCAGCAGTGATTATGCAGGGGGCTATGGCTACACCTTC.

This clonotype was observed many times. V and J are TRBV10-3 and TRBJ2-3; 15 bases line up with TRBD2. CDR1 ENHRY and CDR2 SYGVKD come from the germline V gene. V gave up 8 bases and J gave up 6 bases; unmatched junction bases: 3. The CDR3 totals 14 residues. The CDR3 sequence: CAIGLAGGYDTQYF. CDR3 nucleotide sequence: TGTGCCATCGGACTAGCGGGAGGGTACGATACGCAGTATTTT.

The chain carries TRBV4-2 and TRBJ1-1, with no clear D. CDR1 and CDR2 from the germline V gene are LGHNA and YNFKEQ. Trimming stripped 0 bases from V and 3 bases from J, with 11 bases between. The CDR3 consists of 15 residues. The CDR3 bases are TGTGCCAGCAGCCAAGACTCACGGGGTTACACTGAAGCTTTCTTT. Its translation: CASSQDSRGYTEAFF.

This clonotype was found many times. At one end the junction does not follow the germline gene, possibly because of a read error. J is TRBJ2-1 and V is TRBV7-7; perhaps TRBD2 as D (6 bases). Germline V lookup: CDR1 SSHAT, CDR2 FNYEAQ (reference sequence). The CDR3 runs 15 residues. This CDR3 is CASSPFGTYNNEQFF. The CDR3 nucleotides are TGTGCTAGCAGCCCGTTCGGGACTTATAACAATGAGCAGTTCTTC.

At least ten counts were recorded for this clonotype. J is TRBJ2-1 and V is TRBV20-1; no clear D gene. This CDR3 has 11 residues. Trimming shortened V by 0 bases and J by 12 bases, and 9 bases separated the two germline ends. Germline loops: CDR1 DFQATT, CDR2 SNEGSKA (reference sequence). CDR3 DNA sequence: TGCAGTGCTAGAGATCCCCCAGGGCAGTTCTTC. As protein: CSARDPPGQFF.

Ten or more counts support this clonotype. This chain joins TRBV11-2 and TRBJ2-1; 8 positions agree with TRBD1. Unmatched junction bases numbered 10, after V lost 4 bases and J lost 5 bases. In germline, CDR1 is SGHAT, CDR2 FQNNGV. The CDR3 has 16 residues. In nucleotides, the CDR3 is TGTGCCAGCAGCTGGGACAGGCGGGGACGGAACAATGAGCAGTTCTTC. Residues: CASSWDRRGRNNEQFF.

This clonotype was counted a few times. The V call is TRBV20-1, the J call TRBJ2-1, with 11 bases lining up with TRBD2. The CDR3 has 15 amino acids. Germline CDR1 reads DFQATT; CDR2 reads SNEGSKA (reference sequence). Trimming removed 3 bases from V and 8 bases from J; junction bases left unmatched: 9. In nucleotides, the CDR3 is TGCAGTGCTAGGAGGTCCAGGACTAGCGGGTATGAGCAGTTCTTC. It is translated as CSARRSRTSGYEQFF.

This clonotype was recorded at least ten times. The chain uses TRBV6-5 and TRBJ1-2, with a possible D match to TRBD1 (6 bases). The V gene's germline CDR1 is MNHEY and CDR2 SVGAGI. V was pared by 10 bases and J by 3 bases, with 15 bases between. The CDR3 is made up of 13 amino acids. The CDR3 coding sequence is TGTGCCACCCGGGACATCCTATACTATGGCTACACCTTC. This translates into CATRDILYYGYTF.

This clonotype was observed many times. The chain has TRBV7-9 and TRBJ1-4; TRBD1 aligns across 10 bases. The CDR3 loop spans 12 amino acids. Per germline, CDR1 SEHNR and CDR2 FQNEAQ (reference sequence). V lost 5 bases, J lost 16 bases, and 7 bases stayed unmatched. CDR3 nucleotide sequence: TGTGCCAGCAGCGGCGGGGGACAGGGGCCGTTTTTT. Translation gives CASSGGGQGPFF.

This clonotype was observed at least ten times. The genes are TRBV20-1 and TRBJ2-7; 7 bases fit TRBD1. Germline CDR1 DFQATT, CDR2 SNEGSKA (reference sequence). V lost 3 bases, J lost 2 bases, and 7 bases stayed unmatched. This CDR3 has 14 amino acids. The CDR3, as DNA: TGCAGTGCTAGTTTTTCGGGACAGACCTACGAGCAGTACTTC. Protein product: CSASFSGQTYEQYF.

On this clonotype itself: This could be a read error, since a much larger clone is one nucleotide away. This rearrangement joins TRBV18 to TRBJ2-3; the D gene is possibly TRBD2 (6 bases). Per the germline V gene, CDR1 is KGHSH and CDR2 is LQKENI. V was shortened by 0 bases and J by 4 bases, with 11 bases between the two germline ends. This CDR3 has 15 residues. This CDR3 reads CASSPPAWEADTQYF. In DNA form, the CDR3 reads TGTGCCAGCTCACCACCCGCGTGGGAGGCAGATACGCAGTATTTT.

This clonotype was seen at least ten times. CDR3 in DNA: TGTGCCAGCAGCTTACGGACAGGGTTTAATGAGCAGTTCTTC. It specifies CASSLRTGFNEQFF. V gene TRBV7-2 combines with J gene TRBJ2-1, with TRBD1 matching 8 bases. The CDR3 is 14 residues long. V gave up 2 bases and J gave up 7 bases; unmatched junction bases: 4. Germline V CDR1 and CDR2: SGHTA, FQGNSA.

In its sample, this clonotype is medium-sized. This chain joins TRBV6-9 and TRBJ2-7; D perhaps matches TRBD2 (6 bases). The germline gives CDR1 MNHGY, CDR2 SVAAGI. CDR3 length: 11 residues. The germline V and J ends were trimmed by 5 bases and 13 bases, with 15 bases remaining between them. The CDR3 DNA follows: TGTGCCAGCAGTGGGGGGACGGGGCCCTACTTC. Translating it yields CASSGGTGPYF.

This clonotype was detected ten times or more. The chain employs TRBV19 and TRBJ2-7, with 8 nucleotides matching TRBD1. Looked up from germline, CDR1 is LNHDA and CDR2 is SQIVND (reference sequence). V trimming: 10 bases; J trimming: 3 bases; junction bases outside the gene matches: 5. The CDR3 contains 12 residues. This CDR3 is CATTTGGYEQYF. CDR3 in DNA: TGTGCCACCACCACAGGGGGCTACGAGCAGTACTTC.

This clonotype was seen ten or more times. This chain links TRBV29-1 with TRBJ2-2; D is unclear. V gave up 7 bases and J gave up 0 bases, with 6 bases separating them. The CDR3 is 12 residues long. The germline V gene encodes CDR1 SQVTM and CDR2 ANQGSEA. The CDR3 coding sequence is TGCAGCGGACGTACGAACACCGGGGAGCTGTTTTTT. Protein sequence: CSGRTNTGELFF.

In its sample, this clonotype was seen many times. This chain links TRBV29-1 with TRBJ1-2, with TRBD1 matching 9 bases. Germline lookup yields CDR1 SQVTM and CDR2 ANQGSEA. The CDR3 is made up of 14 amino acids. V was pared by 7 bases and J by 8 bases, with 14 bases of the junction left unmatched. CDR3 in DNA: TGCAGCGCGGGTACCGGGACAGGGCTAGAGGGCTACACCTTC. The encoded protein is CSAGTGTGLEGYTF.

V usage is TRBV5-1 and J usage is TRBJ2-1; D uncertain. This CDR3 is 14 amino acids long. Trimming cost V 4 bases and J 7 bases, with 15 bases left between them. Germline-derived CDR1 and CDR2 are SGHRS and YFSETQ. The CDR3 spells CASSTPTALNEQFF. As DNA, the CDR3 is TGCGCCAGCAGCACCCCGACTGCATTGAATGAGCAGTTCTTC.

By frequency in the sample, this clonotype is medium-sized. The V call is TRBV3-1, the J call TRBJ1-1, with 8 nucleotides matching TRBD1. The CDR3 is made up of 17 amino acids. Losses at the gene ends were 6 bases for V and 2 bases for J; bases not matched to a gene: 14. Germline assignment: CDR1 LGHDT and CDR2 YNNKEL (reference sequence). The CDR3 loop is CASRDRGRGRVNTEAFF. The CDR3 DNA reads TGTGCCAGCAGAGACAGGGGTAGAGGTAGAGTCAACACTGAAGCTTTCTTT.